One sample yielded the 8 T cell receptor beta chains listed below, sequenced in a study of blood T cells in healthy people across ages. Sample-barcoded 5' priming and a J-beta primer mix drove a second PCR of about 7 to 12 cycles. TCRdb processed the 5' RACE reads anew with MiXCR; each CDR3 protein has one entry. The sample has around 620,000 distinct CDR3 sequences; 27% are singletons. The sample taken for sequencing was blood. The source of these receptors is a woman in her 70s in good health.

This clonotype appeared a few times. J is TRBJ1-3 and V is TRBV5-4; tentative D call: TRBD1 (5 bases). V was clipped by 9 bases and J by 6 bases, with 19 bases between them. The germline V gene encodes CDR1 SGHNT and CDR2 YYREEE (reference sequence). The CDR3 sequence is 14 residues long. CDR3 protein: CATKDPGPANTIYF. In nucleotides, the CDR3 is TGTGCCACCAAAGACCCGGGACCCGCAAACACCATATATTTT.

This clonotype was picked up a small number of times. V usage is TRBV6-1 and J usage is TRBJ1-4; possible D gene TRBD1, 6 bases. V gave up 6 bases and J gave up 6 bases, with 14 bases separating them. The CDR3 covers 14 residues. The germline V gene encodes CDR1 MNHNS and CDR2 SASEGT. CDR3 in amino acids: CASRSDRFYEKLFF. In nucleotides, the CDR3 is TGTGCCAGCAGATCCGACAGGTTCTATGAAAAACTGTTTTTT.

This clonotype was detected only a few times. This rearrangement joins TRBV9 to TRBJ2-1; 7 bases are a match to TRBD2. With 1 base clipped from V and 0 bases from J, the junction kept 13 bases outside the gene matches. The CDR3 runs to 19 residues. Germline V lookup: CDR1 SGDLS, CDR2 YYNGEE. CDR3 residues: CASSVRASAGDPSYNEQFF. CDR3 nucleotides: TGTGCCAGCAGCGTAAGAGCATCGGCGGGGGACCCCTCCTACAATGAGCAGTTCTTC.

CDR3 region: CASSQVPRTDRNEKLFF. CDR3 DNA sequence: TGCGCCAGCAGCCAAGTACCTCGGACAGATAGAAATGAAAAACTGTTTTTT. This sequence joins TRBV4-3 and TRBJ1-4; D possibly corresponds to TRBD1 (6 bases). The V gene lost 1 base and the J gene lost 5 bases, with 17 bases spanning the gap. The CDR3 totals 17 residues. The germline gives CDR1 LGHNA, CDR2 YSLEER.

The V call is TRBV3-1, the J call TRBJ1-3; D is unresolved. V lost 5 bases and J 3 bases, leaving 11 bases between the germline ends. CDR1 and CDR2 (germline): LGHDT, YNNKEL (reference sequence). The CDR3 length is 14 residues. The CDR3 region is CASSDPGGGNTIYF. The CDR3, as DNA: TGTGCCAGCAGCGACCCAGGAGGTGGAAACACCATATATTTT.

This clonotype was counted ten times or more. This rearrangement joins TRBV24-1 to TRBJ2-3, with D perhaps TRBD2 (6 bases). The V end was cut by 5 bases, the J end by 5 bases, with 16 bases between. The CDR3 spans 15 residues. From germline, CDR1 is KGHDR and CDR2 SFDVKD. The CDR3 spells CATSALEGLIDTQYF. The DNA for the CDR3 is TGTGCCACCAGTGCCCTGGAGGGGTTGATAGATACGCAGTATTTT.

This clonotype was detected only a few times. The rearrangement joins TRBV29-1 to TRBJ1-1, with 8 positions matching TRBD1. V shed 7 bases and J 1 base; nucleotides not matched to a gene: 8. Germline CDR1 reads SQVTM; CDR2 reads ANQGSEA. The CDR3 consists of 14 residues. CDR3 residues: CSALYRGTNTEAFF. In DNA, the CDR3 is TGCAGCGCCTTATACAGGGGGACGAACACTGAAGCTTTCTTT. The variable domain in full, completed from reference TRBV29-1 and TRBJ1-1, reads SAVISQKPSRDICQRGTSLTIQCQVDSQVTMMFWYRQQPGQSLTLIATANQGSEATYESGFVIDKFPISRPNLTFSTLTVSNMSPEDSSIYLCSALYRGTNTEAFFGQGTRLTVV.

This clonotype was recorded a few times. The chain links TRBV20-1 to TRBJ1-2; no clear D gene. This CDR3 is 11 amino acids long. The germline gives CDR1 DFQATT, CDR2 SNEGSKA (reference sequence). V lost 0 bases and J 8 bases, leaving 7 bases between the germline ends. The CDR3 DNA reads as TGCAGTGCTAGAGATTCCGGGGGCTACACCTTC. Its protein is CSARDSGGYTF.